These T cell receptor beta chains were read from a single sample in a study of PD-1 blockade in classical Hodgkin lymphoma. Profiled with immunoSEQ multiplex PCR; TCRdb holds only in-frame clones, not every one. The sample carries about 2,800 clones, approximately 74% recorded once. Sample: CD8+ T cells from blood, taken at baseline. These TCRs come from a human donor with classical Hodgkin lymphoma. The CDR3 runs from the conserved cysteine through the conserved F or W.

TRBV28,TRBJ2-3,CASSFLGSTDTQYF
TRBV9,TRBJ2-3,CASSIAGTSYGPDTQYF
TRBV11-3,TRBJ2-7,CASSLASDTSYEQYF
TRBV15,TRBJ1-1,CATSRDRGMNTEAFF
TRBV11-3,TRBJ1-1,CASSQRGNTEAFF
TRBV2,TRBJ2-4,CASSEGRGGLYIQYF
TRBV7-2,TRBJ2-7,CASREGLSYEQYF
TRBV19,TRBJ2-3,CASSIGRADTQYF
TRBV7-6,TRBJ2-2,CASSMRGKVTGELFF
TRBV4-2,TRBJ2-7,CASSQDRRGKEQYF
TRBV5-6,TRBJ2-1,CASSRYSRDEQFF
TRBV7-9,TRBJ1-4,CASSLVYSGAGNEKLFF
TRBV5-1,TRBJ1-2,CASSPGTGQGYGYTF
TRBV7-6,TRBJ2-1,CASSPIAGDLNEQFF
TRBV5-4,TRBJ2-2,CASSLDLDANTGELFF
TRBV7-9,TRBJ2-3,CASSQEGGADTQYF
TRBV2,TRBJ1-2,CASNPPGIGYGYTF
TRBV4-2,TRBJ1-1,CASSPEGRTEAFF
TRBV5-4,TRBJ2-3,CASSQEGGADTQYF
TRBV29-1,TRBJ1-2,CSVVGTDGYTF
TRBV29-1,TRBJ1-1,CSAETGKAFF
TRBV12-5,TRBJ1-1,CASGLTANTEAFF
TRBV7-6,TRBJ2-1,CASSPDAGTAPKRQFF
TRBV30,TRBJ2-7,CAWRGTSIYEQYF
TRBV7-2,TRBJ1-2,CASSGRSSGYTF
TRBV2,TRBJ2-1,CASMEGRDLYNEQFF
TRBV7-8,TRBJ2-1,CASSFFGQFSYNEQFF
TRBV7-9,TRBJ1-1,CASSFPTGTGGTEAFF
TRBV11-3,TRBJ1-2,CASSWGTGSNYGYTF
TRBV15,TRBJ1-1,CATSRGFQGPAFF
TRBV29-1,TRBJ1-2,CSGWTGGIYGYTF
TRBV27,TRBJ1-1,CASSPLDRTDTEAFF
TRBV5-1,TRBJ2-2,CASSFTRANTGELFF
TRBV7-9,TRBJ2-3,CASSLADREPTDTQYF
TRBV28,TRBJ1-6,CASSSLPGQYNSPLHF
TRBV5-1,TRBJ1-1,CASSLQKGQRLNTEAFF
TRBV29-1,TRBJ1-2,CSVIPDSSNYGYTF
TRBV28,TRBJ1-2,CASRPAGQAPPNYGYTF
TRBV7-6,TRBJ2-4,CASSLERGAKNIQYF
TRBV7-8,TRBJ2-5,CASSPPKPGLVWKETQYF
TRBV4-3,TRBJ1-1,CASSQDRVSAEAFF
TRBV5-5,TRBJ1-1,CASSSSPGPEAFF
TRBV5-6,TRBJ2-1,CASSPSGLAAYNEQFF
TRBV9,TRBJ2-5,CASSPTGNGETQYF
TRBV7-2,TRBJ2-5,CASSSLGAGGQETQYF
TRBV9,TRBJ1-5,CASSPDDTFGNQPQHF
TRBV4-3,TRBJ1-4,CASSQDHLGTGLEKLFF
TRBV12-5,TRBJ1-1,CASGRPVGTEAFF
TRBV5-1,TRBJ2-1,CASAREGDNEQFF
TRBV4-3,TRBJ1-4,CASSQDGWTVEEKLFF
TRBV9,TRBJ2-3,CASSEWGTDTQYF
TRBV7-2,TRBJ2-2,CASSLGWGAGELFF
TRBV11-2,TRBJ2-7,CASSARYEQYF
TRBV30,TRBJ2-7,CAWSVQSYEQYF